This TCR beta chain was found in a study of blood T cell repertoires in COVID-19. In the study overall: Nucleic acid was either cDNA or gDNA, and it came from T cells, B-cell-depleted T cells, or PBMCs.

Participants spanned ages 18 to 89 years and resided in about 25 US areas. Per germline, CDR1 LNHDA and CDR2 SQIVND (reference sequence). This CDR3 region has 13 residues. Trimming took 6 bases from V and 8 from J; bases not matched to a gene: 5. The assay was immunoSEQ multiplex PCR, and TCRdb's table has in-frame clones only and misses some. The sample yields around 150,000 clones, around four fifths seen once. The receptor's source is a man in his 70s who had been exposed to COVID-19. Sample: PBMCs or T cells enriched from blood (not recorded which). The J gene is TRBJ1-4, the V gene TRBV19; TRBD1 agrees at 8 bases. The CDR3: CASRSRGQEKLFF. In DNA form, the CDR3 reads TGTGCCAGTAGATCCAGGGGGCAGGAAAAACTGTTTTTT.